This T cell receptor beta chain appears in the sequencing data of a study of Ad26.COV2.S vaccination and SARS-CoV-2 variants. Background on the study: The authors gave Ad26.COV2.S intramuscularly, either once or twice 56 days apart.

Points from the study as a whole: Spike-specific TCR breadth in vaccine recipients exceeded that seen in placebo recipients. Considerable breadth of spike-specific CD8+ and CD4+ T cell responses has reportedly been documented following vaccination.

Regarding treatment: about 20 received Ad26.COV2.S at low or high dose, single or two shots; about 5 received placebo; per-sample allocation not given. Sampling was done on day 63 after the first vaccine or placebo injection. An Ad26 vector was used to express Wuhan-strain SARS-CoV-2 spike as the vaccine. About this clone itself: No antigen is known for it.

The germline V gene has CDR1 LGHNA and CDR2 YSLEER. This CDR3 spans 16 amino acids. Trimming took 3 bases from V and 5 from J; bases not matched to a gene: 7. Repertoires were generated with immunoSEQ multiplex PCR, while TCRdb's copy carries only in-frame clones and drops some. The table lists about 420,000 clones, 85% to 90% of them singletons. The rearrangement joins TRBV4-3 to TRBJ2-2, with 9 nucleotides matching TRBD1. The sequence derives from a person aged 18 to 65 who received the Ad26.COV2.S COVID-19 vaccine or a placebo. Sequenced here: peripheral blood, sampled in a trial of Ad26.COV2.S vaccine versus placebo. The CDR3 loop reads CASSHSRTGVTGELFF. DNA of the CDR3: TGCGCCAGCAGCCACTCTCGGACAGGGGTTACCGGGGAGCTGTTTTTT.